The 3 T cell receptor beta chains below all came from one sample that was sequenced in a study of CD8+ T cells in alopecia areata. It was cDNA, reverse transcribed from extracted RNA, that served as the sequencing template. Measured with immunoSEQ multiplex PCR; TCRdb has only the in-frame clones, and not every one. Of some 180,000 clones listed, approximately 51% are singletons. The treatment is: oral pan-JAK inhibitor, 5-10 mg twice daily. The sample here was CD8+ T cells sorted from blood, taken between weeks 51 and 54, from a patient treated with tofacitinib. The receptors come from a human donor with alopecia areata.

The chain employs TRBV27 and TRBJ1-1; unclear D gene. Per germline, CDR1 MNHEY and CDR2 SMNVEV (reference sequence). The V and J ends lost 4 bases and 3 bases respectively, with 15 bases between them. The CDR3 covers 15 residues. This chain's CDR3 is CASSSWNRRDTEAFF. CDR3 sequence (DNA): TGTGCCAGCAGTTCTTGGAATCGGCGGGACACTGAAGCTTTCTTT.

The CDR3 protein is CASGGRGSLNQPQHF. The DNA for the CDR3 is TGTGCCAGCGGGGGGAGAGGGAGTCTCAATCAGCCCCAGCATTTT. The chain links TRBV2 to TRBJ1-5; D is possibly TRBD1 (5 bases). This CDR3 spans 15 amino acids. CDR1 is SNHLY, CDR2 FYNNEI, per germline. V dropped 8 bases and J dropped 3 bases, with 17 bases sitting between them.

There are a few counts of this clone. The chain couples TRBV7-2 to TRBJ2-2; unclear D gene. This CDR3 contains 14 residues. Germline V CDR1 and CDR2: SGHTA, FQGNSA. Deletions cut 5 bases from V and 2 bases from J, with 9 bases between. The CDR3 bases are TGTGCCAGCAGCCTTGGGTTTAACACCGGGGAGCTGTTTTTT. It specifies CASSLGFNTGELFF.